The sequence of this T cell receptor beta chain was determined in a study of CD8 T cells in Susac syndrome. With random hexamers, reverse transcription was performed on roughly 0.5 to 1 ug of RNA. The CDR3 of TCR beta was amplified by immunoSEQ multiplex PCR across 54 Vbeta and 13 Jbeta. TCRdb re-analysed the immunoSEQ multiplex PCR reads in MiXCR, keeping a single row per CDR3 protein. The data contain about 120,000 distinct CDR3 sequences, around 92% of them singletons. The germline gives CDR1 SGDLS, CDR2 YYNGEE. The V gene end was trimmed by 2 bases and the J gene end by 5 bases; junction bases not matched to a gene: 11. The CDR3 has 17 amino acids.

The sample was CD4+ T cells from PBMCs. V usage is TRBV9 and J usage is TRBJ2-5, with TRBD1 matching 11 bases. The TCR sequence derives from a human donor with multiple sclerosis. The CDR3 sequence is CASSVTGDRGSSETQYF. Here the CDR3 DNA reads TGTGCCAGCAGCGTGACTGGGGACAGGGGGTCGTCGGAGACCCAGTACTTC.